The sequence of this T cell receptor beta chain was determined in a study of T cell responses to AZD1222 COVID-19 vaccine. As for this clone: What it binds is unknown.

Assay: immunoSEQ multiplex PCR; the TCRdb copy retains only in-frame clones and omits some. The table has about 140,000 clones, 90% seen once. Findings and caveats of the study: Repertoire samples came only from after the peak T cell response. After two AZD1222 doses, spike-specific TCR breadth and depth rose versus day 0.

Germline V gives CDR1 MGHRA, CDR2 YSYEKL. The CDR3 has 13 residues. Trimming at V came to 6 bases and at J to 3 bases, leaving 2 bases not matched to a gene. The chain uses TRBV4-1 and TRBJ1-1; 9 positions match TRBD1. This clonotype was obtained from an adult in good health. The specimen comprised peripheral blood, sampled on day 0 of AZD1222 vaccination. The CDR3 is CASSGQGYTEAFF. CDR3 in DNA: TGCGCCAGCAGTGGACAGGGGTACACTGAAGCTTTCTTT.